One TCR beta chain is described in this entry. Its antigen is undetermined. This sample stems from a study of cytomegalovirus exposure and HLA in healthy donors. Study outcomes and limitations: TCR beta sequences reportedly predicted the HLA-A and HLA-B alleles of most subjects accurately. According to a later analysis, most TCR beta chains associated with CMV appeared HLA-restricted. Prior analysis indicated that the majority of TCR beta V segments exhibited productivity approximately 87% or approximately 30% of the time.

The PCR made use of 60 Vbeta and 13 Jbeta primers. Study processing details: Counted up in a later analysis, unique TCR beta chains came to approximately 83 million, with around 10 million shared. Libraries were prepared by immunoSEQ multiplex PCR; TCRdb keeps only in-frame clonotypes and omits some of them. V, J and clone size were drawn from that table, and D and trimming were deduced from the DNA. The sample has almost 200,000 clones; roughly 79% are singletons. The CDR3 is 15 residues long. The germline V gene encodes CDR1 SEHNR and CDR2 FQNEAQ (reference sequence). V gave up 5 bases and J gave up 7 bases; unmatched junction bases: 9.

The chain joins TRBV7-9 to TRBJ2-7; 12 bases are a match to TRBD1. The material sequenced was PBMCs. The TCR was taken from a young man in good health and CMV-seronegative. CDR3 DNA: TGTGCCAGCAGCCTTCCGGGACAGGGGGCTGGGGAGCAGTACTTC. Its translation: CASSLPGQGAGEQYF.